This paragraph reports one T cell receptor beta chain. The antigen is undetermined. The entry originates in a study of identical twins' blood T cells. Study overall: Approximately twelve libraries, six alpha and six beta, gave approximately 50 million reads. General study findings and limits: Environmental influences on twin similarity could not be excluded.

MiXCR, run by TCRdb on the 5' RACE reads, gives a single entry per CDR3 protein. The table includes 350,000 to 400,000 distinct CDR3 sequences, about 28% detected once. Germline CDR1 reads SQVTM; CDR2 reads ANQGSEA. This CDR3 contains 14 residues. Trimming took off 0 bases at V and 4 bases at J, with 13 bases between the two ends. The chain links TRBV29-1 to TRBJ2-7; the D gene could be TRBD1 or TRBD2 (5 bases each). The clonotype comes from a woman between 18 and 50 years old in good health. Input material: PBMCs. In DNA form, the CDR3 reads TGCAGCGTTGAAGAGGTGAGGGGCCGGTACGAGCAGTACTTC. Its translation: CSVEEVRGRYEQYF.